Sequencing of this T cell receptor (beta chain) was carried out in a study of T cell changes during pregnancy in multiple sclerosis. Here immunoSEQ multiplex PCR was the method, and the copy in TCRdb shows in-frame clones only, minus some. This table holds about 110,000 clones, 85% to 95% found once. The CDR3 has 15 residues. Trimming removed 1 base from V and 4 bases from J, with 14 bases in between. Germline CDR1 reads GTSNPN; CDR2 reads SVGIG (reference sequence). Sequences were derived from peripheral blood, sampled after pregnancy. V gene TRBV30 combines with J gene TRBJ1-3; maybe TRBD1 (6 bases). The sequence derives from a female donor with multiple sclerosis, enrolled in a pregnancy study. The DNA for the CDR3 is TGTGCCTGGAGTGAACAGGGAGTAACGGGAAACACCATATATTTT. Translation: CAWSEQGVTGNTIYF.